Listed below are T cell receptor beta chains from one sample, sequenced in a study of vaccination effects on CD4 cells after COVID-19. These TCRs are of unknown antigen specificity. Only in-frame clones appear in the TCRdb table, and some are missing; sequencing was by immunoSEQ multiplex PCR. The sample contains about 26,000 clones, around 82% of which appear only once. This material consisted of CD4+ T cells from PBMCs cultured with HCoV-NL63 spike peptides, taken before COVID-19 vaccination. These TCRs come from a human donor who had a prior SARS-CoV-2 infection. The conserved cysteine and the conserved F or W are not part of the CDR3 here. Each record gives: J gene, V gene, CDR3 protein.

J gene: TRBJ1-2; V gene: TRBV20-1; CDR3 protein: SASPDIDRVYGYT
J gene: TRBJ1-1; V gene: TRBV30; CDR3 protein: AWSVGAGGFQAF
J gene: TRBJ2-5; V gene: TRBV7-2; CDR3 protein: ASSFNRGETQY
J gene: TRBJ2-3; V gene: TRBV14; CDR3 protein: ASSQEDTYTDTQY
J gene: TRBJ2-2; V gene: TRBV11-3; CDR3 protein: ASSLSGLALTGELF
J gene: TRBJ1-3; V gene: TRBV30; CDR3 protein: AWRTRTLASGNTIY
J gene: TRBJ2-1; V gene: TRBV14; CDR3 protein: ASSRGTSGTAEQF
J gene: TRBJ1-2; V gene: TRBV19; CDR3 protein: ASSITQGQGVYGYT
J gene: TRBJ2-6; V gene: TRBV2; CDR3 protein: ASSYTGSSSGANVLT
J gene: TRBJ2-7; V gene: TRBV7-9; CDR3 protein: ASSPGWAGRPYEQY
J gene: TRBJ2-7; V gene: TRBV7-9; CDR3 protein: ASSLESSYEQY
J gene: TRBJ1-1; V gene: TRBV14; CDR3 protein: ASSQGAGAEAF
J gene: TRBJ2-5; V gene: TRBV6-5; CDR3 protein: ASRKTVQETQY
J gene: TRBJ1-1; V gene: TRBV4-3; CDR3 protein: ASSQELRNTEAF
J gene: TRBJ1-2; V gene: TRBV3-1/TRBV3-2; CDR3 protein: ASSRGQLTGYT
J gene: TRBJ1-5; V gene: TRBV12-3/TRBV12-4; CDR3 protein: ASMYFGQPQH
J gene: TRBJ2-2; V gene: TRBV5-5; CDR3 protein: ASSLAPRANTGELF
J gene: TRBJ1-4; V gene: TRBV7-8; CDR3 protein: ASSPQGTANEKLF
J gene: TRBJ2-2; V gene: TRBV19; CDR3 protein: ASSKRGAGAPSGELF
J gene: TRBJ2-2; V gene: TRBV11-3; CDR3 protein: ASSFRTANTGELF